Below, 9 T cell receptor beta chains from the same sample are listed, as sequenced in a study of Ad26.COV2.S vaccination and SARS-CoV-2 variants. Sequencing used immunoSEQ multiplex PCR; TCRdb keeps in-frame clones, though not all of them. The top ten clones hold about 10% of a sample with more than 300,000 clones, 75% to 90% of them seen once. Treatment described: around 19 received Ad26.COV2.S at low or high dose, single or two shots; 5 received placebo; per-sample allocation not given. All samples were drawn on day 63, counting from the first vaccine or placebo injection. This material consisted of peripheral blood, taken in a trial of Ad26.COV2.S vaccine versus placebo. Receptor source: a person between 18 and 60 years old who received the Ad26.COV2.S COVID-19 vaccine or a placebo.

The chain is built from TRBV27 and TRBJ1-5, with TRBD1 identical over 8 bases. CDR1 MNHEY and CDR2 SMNVEV come from the germline V gene (reference sequence). V lost 5 bases and J lost 4; bases outside the gene matches: 1. The CDR3 loop spans 13 amino acids. The CDR3 sequence is CASSRTGNQPQHF. CDR3 DNA sequence: TGTGCCAGCAGTAGGACAGGGAATCAGCCCCAGCATTTT.

The CDR3 here is CASSLAGPVEAFF. CDR3 DNA: TGTGCCAGCAGCTTAGCAGGGCCAGTTGAAGCTTTCTTT. V and J are TRBV7-9 and TRBJ1-1; the D is unclear. The CDR3 loop spans 13 amino acids. CDR1 and CDR2 (germline): SEHNR, FQNEAQ (reference sequence). The V end was cut by 0 bases, the J end by 7 bases, with 9 bases between.

The chain combines TRBV6-2 or TRBV6-3 with TRBJ2-1; tentatively, D is TRBD2 (5 bases). Trimming shortened V by 5 bases and J by 3 bases, and 14 bases separated the two germline ends. CDR1 is MNHEY and CDR2 is SVGEGT in the germline V gene. The CDR3 covers 15 residues. The CDR3 bases are TGTGCCAGCAGTCCCCGAGAGGGCTACTACAATGAGCAGTTCTTC. Protein product: CASSPREGYYNEQFF.

This CDR3 is CASSLTGRSETQYF. The CDR3 DNA sequence: TGTGCCAGCAGCTTAACAGGGAGGTCGGAGACCCAGTACTTC. The chain uses TRBV7-3 and TRBJ2-5, with D maybe TRBD2 (6 bases). The germline V gene has CDR1 SGHTA and CDR2 FQGTGA. V was cut by 0 bases and J by 5 bases, with 10 bases left in between. The CDR3 length is 14 residues.

The CDR3 DNA follows: TGTGCCAGCAGGAAACAGGGGCTACCTACAACAGGGCCCCAGCATTTT. Translated: CASRKQGLPTTGPQHF. The J gene is TRBJ1-5, the V gene TRBV28; TRBD1 matches 7 bases. The CDR3 spans 16 residues. The junction had 17 bases not matched to a gene; V was cut back by 6 bases and J by 9 bases. The germline V gene encodes CDR1 MDHEN and CDR2 SYDVKM.

The chain carries TRBV19 and TRBJ2-7, with a possible D match to TRBD1 (6 bases). V was shortened by 3 bases and J by 3 bases, with 24 bases between the two germline ends. CDR3 length: 18 residues. Germline CDR1 LNHDA, CDR2 SQIVND (reference sequence). CDR3 loop: CASSIALDQVQGYYEQYF. CDR3 nucleotides: TGTGCCAGTAGTATCGCACTGGACCAAGTACAGGGCTACTACGAGCAGTACTTC.

The genes are TRBV9 and TRBJ1-2; D not certain. CDR1 SGDLS and CDR2 YYNGEE come from the germline V gene. This CDR3 is built from 12 residues. V lost 6 bases and J 7 bases, leaving 13 bases between the germline ends. The CDR3 is CASISPRGGYTF. DNA of the CDR3: TGTGCCAGCATCTCCCCCCGGGGTGGCTACACCTTC.

The chain joins TRBV5-1 to TRBJ2-6, with D perhaps matching TRBD1 or TRBD2 (5 bases each). CDR1 SGHRS and CDR2 YFSETQ come from the germline V gene. Deletions cut 4 bases from V and 0 bases from J, with 11 bases between. CDR3 size: 16 residues. CDR3 sequence reads: CASSQGRLSGANVLTF. For the CDR3, the DNA is TGCGCCAGCAGCCAGGGACGGCTCTCTGGGGCCAACGTCCTGACTTTC.

This chain joins TRBV6-5 and TRBJ2-7, with D maybe TRBD2 (6 bases). V gave up 5 bases and J gave up 6 bases, with 14 bases separating them. The CDR3 consists of 13 residues. Germline loops: CDR1 MNHEY, CDR2 SVGAGI. CDR3 in DNA: TGTGCCAGCAGTAATAGCAAGGGACTCGAGCAGTACTTC. Its translation: CASSNSKGLEQYF.